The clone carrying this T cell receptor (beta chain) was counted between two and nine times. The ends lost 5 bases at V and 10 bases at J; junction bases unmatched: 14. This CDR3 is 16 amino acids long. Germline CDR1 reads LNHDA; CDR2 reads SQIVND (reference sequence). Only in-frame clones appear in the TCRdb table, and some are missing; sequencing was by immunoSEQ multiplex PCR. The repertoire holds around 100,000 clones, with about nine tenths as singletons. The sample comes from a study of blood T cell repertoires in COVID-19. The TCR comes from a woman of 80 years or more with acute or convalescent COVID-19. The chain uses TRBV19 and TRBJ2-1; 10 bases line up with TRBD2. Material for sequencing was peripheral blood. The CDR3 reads CASSPQSGGAIGEQFF. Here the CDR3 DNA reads TGTGCCAGTAGTCCACAAAGCGGGGGGGCTATTGGAGAGCAGTTCTTC. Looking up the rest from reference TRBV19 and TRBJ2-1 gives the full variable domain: DGGITQSPKYLFRKEGQNVTLSCEQNLNHDAMYWYRQDPGQGLRLIYYSQIVNDFQKGDIAEGYSVSREKKESFPLTVTSAQKNPTAFYLCASSPQSGGAIGEQFFGPGTRLTVL.